The clone carrying this T cell receptor (beta chain) ranks as medium-sized. The antigen is not known. Other DNA sequences from this sample encode an identical CDR3 as well. This entry comes from a study of CD4+ T cells in melanoma. Notes on the study in general: A reported correlation linked neoantigen-specific CD4+ T cells to CD8+, macrophage and B cell function. Neoantigen-specific CD4+ T cells in melanoma reportedly had diverse differentiation states.

Measured with immunoSEQ multiplex PCR; TCRdb has only the in-frame clones, and not every one. The sample holds 15,000 to 20,000 clones, 83% seen once. Germline loops: CDR1 SQVTM, CDR2 ANQGSEA. This CDR3 contains 14 residues. Unmatched junction bases numbered 4, after V lost 6 bases and J lost 3 bases. What was sequenced was cells from a culture (not recorded whether cultured in vitro). The J gene is TRBJ2-2, the V gene TRBV29-1; 10 bases match TRBD1. The sequence came from a human donor with melanoma. The CDR3 bases are TGCAGCGTCGCCGGGACAGGGGACACCGGGGAGCTGTTTTTT. Its protein product is CSVAGTGDTGELFF.